The 9 T cell receptor beta chains presented below share a single source sample, sequenced in a study of cytomegalovirus exposure and HLA in healthy donors. It was with 60 Vbeta and 13 Jbeta primers that the PCR ran. The protocol was immunoSEQ multiplex PCR, while the TCRdb copy is restricted to in-frame clones and leaves out a portion. Of 190,000 or so clones detected, less than 85% appear once; the ten largest clones hold about 0.63%. What was sequenced was PBMCs. The receptors here all came from a boy younger than 18 in good health and CMV-seronegative.

This clone has a single count. The V and J genes are TRBV5-1 and TRBJ1-1, with D perhaps TRBD1 (5 bases). V lost 0 bases to trimming and J lost 1 base, with 10 bases between them. This CDR3 contains 15 residues. CDR1 SGHRS and CDR2 YFSETQ come from the germline V gene. CDR3 amino acids: CASSLAYGANTEAFF. CDR3 in DNA: TGCGCCAGCAGCTTGGCCTATGGGGCGAACACTGAAGCTTTCTTT.

The rearrangement links TRBV15 to TRBJ1-1, with D maybe TRBD1 (5 bases). The CDR3 is 13 residues long. From germline, CDR1 is LNHNV and CDR2 YYDKDF (reference sequence). Trimming took 3 bases from V and 1 from J, leaving 6 bases between them. The DNA of the CDR3 is TGTGCCACCAGCAGCCAGGGGAACACTGAAGCTTTCTTT. Translated, it gives CATSSQGNTEAFF. The full variable domain, in which reference TRBV15 and TRBJ1-1 provide the parts outside the CDR3, is DAMVIQNPRYQVTQFGKPVTLSCSQTLNHNVMYWYQQKSSQAPKLLFHYYDKDFNNEADTPDNFQSRRPNTSFCFLDIRSPGLGDTAMYLCATSSQGNTEAFFGQGTRLTVV.

The chain joins TRBV5-1 to TRBJ2-6; unclear D gene. The CDR3 has 17 residues. With 4 bases removed from V and 0 bases from J, the gap between germline ends came to 14 bases. Germline V lookup: CDR1 SGHRS, CDR2 YFSETQ. The CDR3 bases are TGCGCCAGCAGCCCGCAGGTTTTCGACTCTGGGGCCAACGTCCTGACTTTC. Its protein is CASSPQVFDSGANVLTF.

V gene TRBV5-5 combines with J gene TRBJ2-7; D unclear. V dropped 1 base and J dropped 3 bases, with 8 bases sitting between them. The CDR3 length is 13 residues. Germline V CDR1 and CDR2: SGHKS, YYEKEE (reference sequence). CDR3 in DNA: TGTGCCAGCAGCTTGAACAGCCGCTACGAGCAGTACTTC. This translates into CASSLNSRYEQYF.

The rearrangement joins TRBV7-6 to TRBJ2-3, with no clear D. CDR1 SGHVS and CDR2 FNYEAQ come from the germline V gene. The CDR3 runs to 16 residues. Trimming left V 4 bases short and J 4 bases short, with 18 bases between. CDR3 in amino acids: CASSSIVPDWPDTQYF. The CDR3 nucleotides are TGTGCCAGCAGCTCGATTGTCCCCGATTGGCCAGATACGCAGTATTTT.

The V and J genes are TRBV6-6 and TRBJ1-1, with TRBD1 matching over 7 bases. Germline V gene sequence: CDR1 MNHNY, CDR2 SVGAGI (reference sequence). Losses at the gene ends were 4 bases for V and 1 base for J; bases not matched to a gene: 3. The CDR3 is 14 residues long. DNA of the CDR3: TGTGCCAGCAGTTCCCGGACAGGGAACACTGAAGCTTTCTTT. Translating it yields CASSSRTGNTEAFF.

This clone was observed a single time. J is TRBJ1-5 and V is TRBV19, with a tentative D call TRBD1 (5 bases). The germline V gene has CDR1 LNHDA and CDR2 SQIVND (reference sequence). Trimming cost V 10 bases and J 2 bases, with 9 bases left between them. The CDR3 is 12 residues long. CDR3 DNA sequence: TGTGCCACTACGGGGGGCAATCAGCCCCAGCATTTT. Translated: CATTGGNQPQHF.

The sample holds one count of this clone. This sequence joins TRBV2 and TRBJ2-5, with D perhaps TRBD1 (5 bases). The J call may be in error: the DNA end matches TRBJ2-7 better. CDR1 is SNHLY and CDR2 is FYNNEI in the germline V gene. This CDR3 region has 14 residues. CDR3 in amino acids: CASSETGSNYEQYF. In DNA, the CDR3 is TGTGCCAGCAGTGAAACAGGTAGCAACTACGAGCAGTACTTC.

This clone was detected only a few times. CDR3 sequence: CASSEDGRGEQPQHF. The DNA of the CDR3 is TGTGCCAGCAGTGAAGATGGCAGGGGGGAGCAGCCCCAGCATTTT. V and J are TRBV2 and TRBJ1-5; 7 positions agree with TRBD1. The CDR3 length is 15 residues. Germline CDR1 and CDR2: SNHLY and FYNNEI. The J segment lost 7 bases and the V segment lost 1 base, leaving 7 bases of the junction unmatched. Full variable domain (rest looked up from reference TRBV2 and TRBJ1-5): EPEVTQTPSHQVTQMGQEVILRCVPISNHLYFYWYRQILGQKVEFLVSFYNNEISEKSEIFDDQFSVERPDGSNFTLKIRSTKLEDSAMYFCASSEDGRGEQPQHFGDGTRLSIL.